The T cell receptor beta chain under discussion was sequenced for a study of T cell repertoires in cytomegalovirus infection. TCRdb reprocessed the reads with MiXCR, giving one entry per CDR3 protein. This table has 900,000 to 950,000 distinct CDR3 sequences, roughly 30% appearing once. Germline CDR1 MNHEY, CDR2 SVGEGT. CDR3 length equals 15 residues. V lost 2 bases, J lost 2 bases, and 10 bases lay in between. With regard to this clonotype: The antigen remains unidentified.

The V gene is TRBV6-2 or TRBV6-3, the J gene TRBJ2-1, with D possibly TRBD2 on 5 matching bases. This material consisted of cultured CD8+ T cells from PBMCs, taken from culture after CMV antigen stimulation. The sequence derives from a human donor in good health (CMV status not recorded). Some clones in this sample may be carry-over from other donors' samples. The CDR3: CASSYREYAYNEQFF. The CDR3 DNA reads as TGTGCCAGCAGTTACAGGGAGTACGCCTACAATGAGCAGTTCTTC.